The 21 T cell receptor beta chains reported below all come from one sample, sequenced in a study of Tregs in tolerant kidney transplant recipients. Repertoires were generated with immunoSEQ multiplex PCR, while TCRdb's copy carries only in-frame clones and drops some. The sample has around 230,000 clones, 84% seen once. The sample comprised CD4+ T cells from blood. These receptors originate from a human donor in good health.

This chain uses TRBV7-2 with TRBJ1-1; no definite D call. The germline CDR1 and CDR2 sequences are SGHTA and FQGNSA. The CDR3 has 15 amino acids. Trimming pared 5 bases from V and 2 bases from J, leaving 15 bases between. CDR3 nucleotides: TGTGCCAGCAGCCCAAACCTCAGGTCAAACACTGAAGCTTTCTTT. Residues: CASSPNLRSNTEAFF.

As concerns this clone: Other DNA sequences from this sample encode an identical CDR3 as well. The CDR3 DNA reads as TGTGCCAGCAGCTTAGCCGGGCCAACGAACACTGAAGCTTTCTTT. Protein sequence: CASSLAGPTNTEAFF. The V call is TRBV7-6, the J call TRBJ1-1; D is unclear. This CDR3 comprises 15 residues. V was clipped by 0 bases and J by 1 base, with 9 bases between them. Germline-derived CDR1 and CDR2 are SGHVS and FNYEAQ.

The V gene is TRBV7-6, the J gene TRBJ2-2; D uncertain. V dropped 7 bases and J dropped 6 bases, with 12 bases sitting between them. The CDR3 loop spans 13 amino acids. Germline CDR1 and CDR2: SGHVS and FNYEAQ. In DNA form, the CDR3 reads TGTGCCAGCATAGGGAACACAGCCGGGGAGCTGTTTTTT. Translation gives CASIGNTAGELFF.

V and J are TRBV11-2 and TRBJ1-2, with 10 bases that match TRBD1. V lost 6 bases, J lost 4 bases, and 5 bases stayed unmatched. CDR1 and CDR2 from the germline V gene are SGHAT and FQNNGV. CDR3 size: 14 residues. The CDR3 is CASRRDRGSYGYTF. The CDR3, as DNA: TGTGCCAGCAGGAGGGACAGGGGAAGCTATGGCTACACCTTC.

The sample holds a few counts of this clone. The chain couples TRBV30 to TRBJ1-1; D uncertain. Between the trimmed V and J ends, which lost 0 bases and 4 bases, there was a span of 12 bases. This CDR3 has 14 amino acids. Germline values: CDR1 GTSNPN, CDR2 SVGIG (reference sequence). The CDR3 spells CAWSVPVNTTEAFF. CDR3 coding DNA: TGTGCCTGGAGTGTACCGGTGAACACCACTGAAGCTTTCTTT.

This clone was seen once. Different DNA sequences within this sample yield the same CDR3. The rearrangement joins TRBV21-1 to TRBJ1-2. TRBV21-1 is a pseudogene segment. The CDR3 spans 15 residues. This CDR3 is CASSKSRGLIDGYTF. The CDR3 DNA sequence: TGTGCCAGCAGCAAAAGTCGAGGACTGATCGATGGCTACACCTTC.

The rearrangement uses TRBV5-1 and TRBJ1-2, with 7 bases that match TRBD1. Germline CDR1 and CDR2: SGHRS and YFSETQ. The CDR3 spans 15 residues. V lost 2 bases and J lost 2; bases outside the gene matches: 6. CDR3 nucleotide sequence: TGCGCCAGCAGCTTCCGGACAGGAGTGAACTATGGCTACACCTTC. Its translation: CASSFRTGVNYGYTF.

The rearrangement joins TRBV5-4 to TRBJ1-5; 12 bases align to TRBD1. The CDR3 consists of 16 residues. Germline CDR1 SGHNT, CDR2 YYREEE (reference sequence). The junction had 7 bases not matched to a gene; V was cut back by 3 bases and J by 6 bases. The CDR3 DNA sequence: TGTGCCAGCAGCTCCCGGGACAGGGGGCGCGGTCAGCCCCAGCATTTT. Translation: CASSSRDRGRGQPQHF.

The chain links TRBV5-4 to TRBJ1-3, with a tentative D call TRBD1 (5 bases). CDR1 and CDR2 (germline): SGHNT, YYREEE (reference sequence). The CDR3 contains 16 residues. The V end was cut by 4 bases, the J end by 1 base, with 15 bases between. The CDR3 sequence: CASSRDFLGSGNTIYF. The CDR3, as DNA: TGTGCCAGCAGCAGGGACTTCCTTGGGTCTGGAAACACCATATATTTT.

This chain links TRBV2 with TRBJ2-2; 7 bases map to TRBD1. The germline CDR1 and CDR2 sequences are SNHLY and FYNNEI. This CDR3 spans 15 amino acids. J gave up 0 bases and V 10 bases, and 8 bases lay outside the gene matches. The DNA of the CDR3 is TGTGCCACCAACAGGGGAGTCGCGAACACCGGGGAGCTGTTTTTT. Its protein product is CATNRGVANTGELFF.

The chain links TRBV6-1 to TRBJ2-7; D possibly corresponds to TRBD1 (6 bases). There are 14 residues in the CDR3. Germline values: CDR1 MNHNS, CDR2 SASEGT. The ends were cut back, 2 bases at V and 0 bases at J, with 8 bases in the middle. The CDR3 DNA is TGTGCCAGCAGTGAATGGACAGCCTCCTACGAGCAGTACTTC. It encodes CASSEWTASYEQYF.

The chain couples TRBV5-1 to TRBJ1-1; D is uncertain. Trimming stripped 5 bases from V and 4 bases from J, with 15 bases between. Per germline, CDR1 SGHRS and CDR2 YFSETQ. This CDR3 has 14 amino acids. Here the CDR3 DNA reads TGCGCCAGCAGGTTTGGGGTGGGGATCACTGAAGCTTTCTTT. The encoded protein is CASRFGVGITEAFF.

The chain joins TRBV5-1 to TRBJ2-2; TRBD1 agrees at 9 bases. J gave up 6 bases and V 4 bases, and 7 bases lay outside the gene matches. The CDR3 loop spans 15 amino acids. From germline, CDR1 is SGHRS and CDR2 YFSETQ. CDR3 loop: CASSPRQGEAGELFF. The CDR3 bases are TGCGCCAGCAGCCCGAGACAGGGGGAAGCCGGGGAGCTGTTTTTT.

CDR3 sequence: CASSPGTSGRRKTQYF. The CDR3 DNA reads TGTGCCAGCAGCCCGGGGACTAGCGGGAGAAGGAAGACCCAGTACTTC. This chain uses TRBV7-6 with TRBJ2-5; 14 bases are shared with TRBD2. V was clipped by 5 bases and J by 6 bases; unmatched bases: 8. This CDR3 spans 16 amino acids. Germline lookup yields CDR1 SGHVS and CDR2 FNYEAQ.

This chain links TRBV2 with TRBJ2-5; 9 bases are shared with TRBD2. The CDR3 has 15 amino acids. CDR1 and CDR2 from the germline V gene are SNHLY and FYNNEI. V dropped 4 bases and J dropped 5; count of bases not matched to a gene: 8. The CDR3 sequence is CASSGGASGGETQYF. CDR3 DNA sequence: TGTGCCAGCAGTGGCGGGGCCAGCGGGGGGGAGACCCAGTACTTC.

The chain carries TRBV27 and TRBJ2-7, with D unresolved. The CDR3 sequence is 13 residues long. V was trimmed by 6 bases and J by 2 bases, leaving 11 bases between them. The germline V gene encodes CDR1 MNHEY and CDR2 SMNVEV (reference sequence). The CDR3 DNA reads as TGTGCCAGCAGGGCCCGATCACCCTACGAGCAGTACTTC. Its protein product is CASRARSPYEQYF.

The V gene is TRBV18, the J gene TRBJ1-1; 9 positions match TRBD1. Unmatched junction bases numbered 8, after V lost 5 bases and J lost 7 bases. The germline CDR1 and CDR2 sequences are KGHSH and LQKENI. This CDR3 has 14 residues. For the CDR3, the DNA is TGTGCCAGCTCAGGGCTGGGACAGGGTGGTGAAGCTTTCTTT. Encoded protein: CASSGLGQGGEAFF.

CDR3 sequence (DNA): TGTGCCAGCAGGGCCTGGGGGTACGAGCAGTACTTC. Amino acid sequence: CASRAWGYEQYF. The chain uses TRBV2 and TRBJ2-7; the D gene could be TRBD1 or TRBD2 (5 bases each). There are 12 residues in the CDR3. CDR1 and CDR2 from the germline V gene are SNHLY and FYNNEI. V lost 6 bases, J lost 4 bases, and 10 bases lay in between.

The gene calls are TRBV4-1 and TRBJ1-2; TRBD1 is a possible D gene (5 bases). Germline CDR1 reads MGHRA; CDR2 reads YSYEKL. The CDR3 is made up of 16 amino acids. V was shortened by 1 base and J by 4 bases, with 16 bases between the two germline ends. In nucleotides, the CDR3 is TGCGCCAGCAGCCAAGGAGCGGGACCTCCTCGCTATGGCTACACCTTC. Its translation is CASSQGAGPPRYGYTF.

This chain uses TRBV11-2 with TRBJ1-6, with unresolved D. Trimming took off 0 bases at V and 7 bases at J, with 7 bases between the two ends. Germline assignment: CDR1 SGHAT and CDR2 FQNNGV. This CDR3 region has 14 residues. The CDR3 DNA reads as TGTGCCAGCAGCTTAGACAGCCTAAATTCACCCCTCCACTTT. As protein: CASSLDSLNSPLHF.

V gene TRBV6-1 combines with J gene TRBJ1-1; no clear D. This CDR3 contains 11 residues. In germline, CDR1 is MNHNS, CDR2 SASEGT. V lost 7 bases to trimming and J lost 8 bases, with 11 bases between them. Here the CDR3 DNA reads TGTGCCAGCACCTTAACGGGCGAAGCTTTCTTT. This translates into CASTLTGEAFF.